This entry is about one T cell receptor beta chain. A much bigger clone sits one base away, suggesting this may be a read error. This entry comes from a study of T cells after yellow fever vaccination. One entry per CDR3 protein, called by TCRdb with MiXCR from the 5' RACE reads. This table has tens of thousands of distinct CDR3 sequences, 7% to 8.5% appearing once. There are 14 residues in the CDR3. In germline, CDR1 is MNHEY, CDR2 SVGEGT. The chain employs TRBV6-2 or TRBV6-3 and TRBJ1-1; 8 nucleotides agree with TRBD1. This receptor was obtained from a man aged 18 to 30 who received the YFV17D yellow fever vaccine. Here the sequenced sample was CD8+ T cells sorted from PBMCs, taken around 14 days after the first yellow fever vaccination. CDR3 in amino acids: CASRPYGTGTVAFF. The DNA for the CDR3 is TGTGCCAGCAGACCGTATGGGACAGGCACTGTAGCTTTCTTT.